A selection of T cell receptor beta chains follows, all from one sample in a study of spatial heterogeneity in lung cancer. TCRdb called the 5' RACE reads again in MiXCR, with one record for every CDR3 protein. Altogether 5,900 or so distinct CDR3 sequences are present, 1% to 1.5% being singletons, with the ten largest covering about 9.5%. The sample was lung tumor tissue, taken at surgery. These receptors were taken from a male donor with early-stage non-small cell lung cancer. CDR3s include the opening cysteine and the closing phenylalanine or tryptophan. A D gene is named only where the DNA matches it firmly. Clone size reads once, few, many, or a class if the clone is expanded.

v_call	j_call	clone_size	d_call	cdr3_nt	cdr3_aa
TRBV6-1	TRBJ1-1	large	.	TGTGCCAGCAGGGGCAGTAAGATGAACACTGAAGCTTTCTTT	CASRGSKMNTEAFF
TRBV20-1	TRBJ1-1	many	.	TGCAGTGCTAGTAATAGGCTGGGAAGGGGCACTGAAGCTTTCTTT	CSASNRLGRGTEAFF
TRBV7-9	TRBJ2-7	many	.	TGTGCCAGCAGCTGGGGAGAATACGAGCAGTACTTC	CASSWGEYEQYF
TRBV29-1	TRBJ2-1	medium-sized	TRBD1	TGCAGCGTTGAACAGGGGGCCTCCAATGAGCAGTTCTTC	CSVEQGASNEQFF
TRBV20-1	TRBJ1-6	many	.	TGCAGTGCTAGAGATACCGGGGAGCTGAGCTCCTATAATTCACCCCTCCACTTT	CSARDTGELSSYNSPLHF
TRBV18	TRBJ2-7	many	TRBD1	TGTGCCAGTTTAAGATTACAGGGGTACGAGCAGTACTTC	CASLRLQGYEQYF
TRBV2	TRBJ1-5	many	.	TGTGCCAGCAGTGAGCAGGATCAGCCCCAGCATTTT	CASSEQDQPQHF
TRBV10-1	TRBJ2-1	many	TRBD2	TGCGCCAGCAGTGAGTCTCAGGGCGGGAGCAACCCACTAAACAATGAGCAGTTCTTC	CASSESQGGSNPLNNEQFF
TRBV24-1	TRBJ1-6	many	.	TGTGCCACCAGTGATTTGGGCCAGGGTCGGACCTATAATTCACCCCTCCACTTT	CATSDLGQGRTYNSPLHF
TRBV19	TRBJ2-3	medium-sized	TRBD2	TGTGCCAGTAGTATACGCGGACTAGCGGGGACTAGCACAGATACGCAGTATTTT	CASSIRGLAGTSTDTQYF
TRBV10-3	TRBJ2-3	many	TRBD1	TGTGCCATCAGGGACAGGGTTGATACGCAGTATTTT	CAIRDRVDTQYF
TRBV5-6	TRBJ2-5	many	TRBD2	TGTGCCAGCAGCTTACTAGCGGGAGTAACGGAGACCCAGTACTTC	CASSLLAGVTETQYF
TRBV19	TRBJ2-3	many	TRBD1	TGTGCCAGTAGTGCTACAGGGGCAGTTACAGATACGCAGTATTTT	CASSATGAVTDTQYF
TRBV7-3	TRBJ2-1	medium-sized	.	TGTGCCAGCAGCTTTAGTAGTCTCAATGAGCAGTTCTTC	CASSFSSLNEQFF
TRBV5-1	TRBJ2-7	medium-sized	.	TGCGCCAGCAGCCTATGGACAGAGAGCTCCTACGAGCAGTACTTC	CASSLWTESSYEQYF
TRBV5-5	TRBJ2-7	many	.	TGTGCCAGCAGCTTGGAAGCAGGGTGGCGTTACGAGCAGTACTTC	CASSLEAGWRYEQYF
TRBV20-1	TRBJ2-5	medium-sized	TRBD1	TGCAGTGCTAGAGACCAACACAACCAGGGGGCCCAGTACTTC	CSARDQHNQGAQYF
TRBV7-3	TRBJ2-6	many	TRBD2	TGTGCCAGCAGCTCAGGACTAGCTGGGGCCAACGTCCTGACTTTC	CASSSGLAGANVLTF
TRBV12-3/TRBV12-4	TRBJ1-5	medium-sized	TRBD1	TGTGCCAGCAGTCGCCGACAGGGGGTGGGTCAGCCCCAGCATTTT	CASSRRQGVGQPQHF
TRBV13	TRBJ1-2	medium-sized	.	TGTGCCAGCAGCTCCCCCGGCAGGGGAGTTGATGGCTACACCTTC	CASSSPGRGVDGYTF
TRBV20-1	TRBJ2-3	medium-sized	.	TGCAGTGCTAGAGATCATGTGTCAGATACGCAGTATTTT	CSARDHVSDTQYF
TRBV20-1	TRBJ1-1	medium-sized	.	TGCAGTGCTAGAGTCGGATTGAACACTGAAGCTTTCTTT	CSARVGLNTEAFF
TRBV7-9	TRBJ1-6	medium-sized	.	TGTGCCAGCAGCTTAGGACAGAATTCACCCCTCCACTTT	CASSLGQNSPLHF
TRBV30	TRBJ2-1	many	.	TGTGCCTGGAGGCGAGGGGGACTAACAATCTTC	CAWRRGGLTIF
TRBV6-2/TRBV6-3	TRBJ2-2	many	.	TGTGCCAGCAGTTATTTGGGGCTAGAAACCGGGGAGCTGTTTTTT	CASSYLGLETGELFF
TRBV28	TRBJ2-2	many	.	TGTGCCAGCAGTCCCGGGACATACACCGGGGAGCTGTTTTTT	CASSPGTYTGELFF
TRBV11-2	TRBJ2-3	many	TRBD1	TGTGCCAGCAGCTTAGTCCCGGACAGGGAGTTTTATTTT	CASSLVPDREFYF
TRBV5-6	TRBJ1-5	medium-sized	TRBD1	TGTGCCAGCAGCTTGGGGGGCCCGGGACAGCCTAATCAGCCCCAGCATTTT	CASSLGGPGQPNQPQHF
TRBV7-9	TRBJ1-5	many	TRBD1	TGTGCCAGCAGCTTGACAGGGGATCAGCCCCAGCATTTT	CASSLTGDQPQHF
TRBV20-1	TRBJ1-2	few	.	TGCAGTGCTAGGCCCTACATTACATGGAACTATGGCTACACCTTC	CSARPYITWNYGYTF
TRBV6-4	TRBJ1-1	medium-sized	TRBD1	TGTGCCAGCAGTCCCACTTGGGACAGGGAGGCTGAAGCTTTCTTT	CASSPTWDREAEAFF
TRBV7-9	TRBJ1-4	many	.	TGTGCCAGCAGCTTAAGGCTCGGGACGAACATTGAAAAACTGTTTTTT	CASSLRLGTNIEKLFF
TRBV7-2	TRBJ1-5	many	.	TGTGCCAGCAGCCCCTGGGGGGACAATAGCAATCAGCCCCAGCATTTT	CASSPWGDNSNQPQHF
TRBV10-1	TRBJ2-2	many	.	TGCGCCAGCAAAGAGGCGATCACCGGGGAGCTGTTTTTT	CASKEAITGELFF
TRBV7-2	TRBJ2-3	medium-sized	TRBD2	TGTGCCAGCAGCTTAGAGGCTAGCGGGGGCCCTAGCACAGATACGCAGTATTTT	CASSLEASGGPSTDTQYF
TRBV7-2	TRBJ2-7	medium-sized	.	TGTGCCAGCAGCCCTAACCGTTACGAGCAGTACTTC	CASSPNRYEQYF
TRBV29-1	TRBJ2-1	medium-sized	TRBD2	TGCAGCGTTGGTCTGGGAGGGAGGAATGAGCAGTTCTTC	CSVGLGGRNEQFF
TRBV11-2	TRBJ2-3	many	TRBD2	TGTGCCAGCAGCTCGGGACTAGCGGGAGGGCAAATCGGGTTTCTTAGCACAGATACGCAGTATTTT	CASSSGLAGGQIGFLSTDTQYF
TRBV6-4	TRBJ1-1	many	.	TGTGCCAGCAGTGACTCGGTAGAAACTGAAGCTTTCTTT	CASSDSVETEAFF
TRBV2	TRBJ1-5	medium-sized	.	TGTGCCAGCAGTGAAAGATTGGGGGCACTAGCCAGCCAGCCCCAGCATTTT	CASSERLGALASQPQHF
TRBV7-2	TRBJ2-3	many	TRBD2	TGTGCCAGCAGCTTAGCGAGGTCTAGCGGAACGCAGTATTTT	CASSLARSSGTQYF
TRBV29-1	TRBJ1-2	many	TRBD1	TGCAGCGTTGAAGAGGACAGGGGCGATTATGGCTACACCTTC	CSVEEDRGDYGYTF
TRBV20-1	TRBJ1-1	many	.	TGCAGTGCTAGCTTACACAGGGATACTGAAGCTTTCTTT	CSASLHRDTEAFF
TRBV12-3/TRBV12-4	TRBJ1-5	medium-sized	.	TGTGCCAGCAGTCCAATGACAGGATCGGGAAGCAATCAGCCCCAGCATTTT	CASSPMTGSGSNQPQHF
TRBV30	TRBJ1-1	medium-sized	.	TGTGCCTGGAGTTTTATGGGCGGCATGGGGGCGGGAACTGAAGCTTTCTTT	CAWSFMGGMGAGTEAFF
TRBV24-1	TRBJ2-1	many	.	TGTGCCACCAGTGATACAAGCGGAGGCCACAGGAACAATGAGCAGTTCTTC	CATSDTSGGHRNNEQFF
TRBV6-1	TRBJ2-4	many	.	TGTGCCAGCAGCCCGAGGGGGCAGGGAGGGCATCAGTACTTC	CASSPRGQGGHQYF
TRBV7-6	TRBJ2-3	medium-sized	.	TGTGCCAGCAGTCGGGGGTGGGGGCAGTATTTT	CASSRGWGQYF
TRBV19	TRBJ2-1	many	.	TGTGCCAGTAGTATGGTAGCATTGGGTGAGCAGTTCTTC	CASSMVALGEQFF
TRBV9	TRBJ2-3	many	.	TGTGCCAGCAGCGTAGGATTGGGGTTGACAGATACGCAGTATTTT	CASSVGLGLTDTQYF
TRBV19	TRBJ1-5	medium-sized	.	TGTGCCAGTAGTATATTTACAGAGAATAGCAATCAGCCCCAGCATTTT	CASSIFTENSNQPQHF
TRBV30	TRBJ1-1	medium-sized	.	TGTGCCTGGAGTCTTACAGGGAACACTGAAGCTTTCTTT	CAWSLTGNTEAFF
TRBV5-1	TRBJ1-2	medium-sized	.	TGCGCCAGCAGCACCTCCACAGGTACCGGGAATGGCTACACCTTC	CASSTSTGTGNGYTF
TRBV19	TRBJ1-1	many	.	TGTGCCAGTAGTACGCGAAGGGTAAACACTGAAGCTTTCTTT	CASSTRRVNTEAFF
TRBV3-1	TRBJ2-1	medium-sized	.	TGTGCCAGCGTCTCCGGGACACCATCCTACAATGAGCAGTTCTTC	CASVSGTPSYNEQFF
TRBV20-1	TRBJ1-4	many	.	TGCAGTGCCGCACTACAGGGCTTCAATGAAAAACTGTTTTTT	CSAALQGFNEKLFF